The T cell receptor beta chain described here comes from a study of metastatic and nonmetastatic thyroid tumors. Every patient underwent thyroid surgery untreated. Original data processing: The study built a papillary thyroid cancer distant-metastasis classifier from CDR3 differences across clinicopathological groups. Using MiXCR, TCRdb reanalyzed the PCR reads. The V and J calls here are based on TCRdb, not the publication. This table holds some 23,000 clones, roughly 21% found once. The sample holds a few counts of this clone. This receptor was obtained from a female donor with papillary thyroid cancer or a benign thyroid nodule (not recorded which). Some clones in this sample may be carry-over from other donors' samples. The sequencing input was blood.

The CDR3 DNA sequence: TGTGCCAGCAGTTTCTTCGGACACCCCTACGAGCAGTACTTC. Translating gives CASSFFGHPYEQYF. The genes are TRBV27 and TRBJ2-7; D is possibly TRBD1 (5 bases). This CDR3 spans 14 amino acids. Per the germline V gene, CDR1 is MNHEY and CDR2 is SMNVEV (reference sequence). Trimming left V 3 bases short and J 2 bases short, with 11 bases between.